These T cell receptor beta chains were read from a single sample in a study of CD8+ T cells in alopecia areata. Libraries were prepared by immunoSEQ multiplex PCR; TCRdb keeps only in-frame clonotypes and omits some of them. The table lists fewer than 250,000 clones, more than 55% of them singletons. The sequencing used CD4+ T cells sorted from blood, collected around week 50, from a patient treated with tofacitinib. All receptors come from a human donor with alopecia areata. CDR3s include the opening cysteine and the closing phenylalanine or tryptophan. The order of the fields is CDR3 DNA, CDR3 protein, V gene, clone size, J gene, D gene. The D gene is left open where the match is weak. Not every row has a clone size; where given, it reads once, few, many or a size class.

cdr3_nt: TGTGCCAGCAGTCCCGGACAGGGATCGGATCAGCCCCAGCATTTT
cdr3_aa: CASSPGQGSDQPQHF
v_call: TRBV6-5
clone_size: .
j_call: TRBJ1-5
d_call: TRBD1

cdr3_nt: TGTGCCTGGAGTGTAATTACTAGCGGGGGCGGGGAGCTGTTTTTT
cdr3_aa: CAWSVITSGGGELFF
v_call: TRBV30
clone_size: few
j_call: TRBJ2-2
d_call: TRBD2

cdr3_nt: TGTGCCACCACCACGGGGGGCCCAGAGACCCAGTACTTC
cdr3_aa: CATTTGGPETQYF
v_call: TRBV15
clone_size: .
j_call: TRBJ2-5
d_call: .

cdr3_nt: TGTGCCAGCAGTTTATCCCCTCAACGGACAGGGTTCGGGTATGGCTACACCTTC
cdr3_aa: CASSLSPQRTGFGYGYTF
v_call: TRBV28
clone_size: once
j_call: TRBJ1-2
d_call: TRBD1

cdr3_nt: TGTGCCAGCAGCGCGGCGGCCGCGACGAACATTCAGTACTTC
cdr3_aa: CASSAAAATNIQYF
v_call: TRBV5-4
clone_size: once
j_call: TRBJ2-4
d_call: .

cdr3_nt: TGTGCCTGGGCCCCCGTGGGACAGGGAGCCTACGAGCAGTACTTC
cdr3_aa: CAWAPVGQGAYEQYF
v_call: TRBV30
clone_size: .
j_call: TRBJ2-7
d_call: TRBD1

cdr3_nt: TGTGCCAGCAGTCCCCCGGGAGGAGCTAACACTGAAGCTTTCTTT
cdr3_aa: CASSPPGGANTEAFF
v_call: TRBV25-1
clone_size: .
j_call: TRBJ1-1
d_call: .

cdr3_nt: TGCGCCAGCAGCCCCAGGTGGCTGGGCTACGAGCAGTACTTC
cdr3_aa: CASSPRWLGYEQYF
v_call: TRBV23-1
clone_size: few
j_call: TRBJ2-7
d_call: .

cdr3_nt: TGTGCCTGGAGCCTTGAGCACTACGAGCAGTACTTC
cdr3_aa: CAWSLEHYEQYF
v_call: TRBV30
clone_size: once
j_call: TRBJ2-7
d_call: .

cdr3_nt: TGTGCCTGGCAGCGGGGGGCCGGGGATACGCAGTATTTT
cdr3_aa: CAWQRGAGDTQYF
v_call: TRBV30
clone_size: .
j_call: TRBJ2-3
d_call: TRBD2

cdr3_nt: TGTGCCAGCAGACCCAGGACACCCACAGATACGCAGTATTTT
cdr3_aa: CASRPRTPTDTQYF
v_call: TRBV6-5
clone_size: .
j_call: TRBJ2-3
d_call: .

cdr3_nt: TGTGCCAGCAGCTTAGCCGGACTGGGGACGGGGACTGAAGCTTTCTTT
cdr3_aa: CASSLAGLGTGTEAFF
v_call: TRBV7-2
clone_size: once
j_call: TRBJ1-1
d_call: .

cdr3_nt: TGTGCCTGGAGTGTGGGGGGCCCCACAAAAAACATTCAGTACTTC
cdr3_aa: CAWSVGGPTKNIQYF
v_call: TRBV30
clone_size: .
j_call: TRBJ2-4
d_call: .

cdr3_nt: TGCAGCGTTGTCGGAAATGCCTACGAGCAGTACTTC
cdr3_aa: CSVVGNAYEQYF
v_call: TRBV29-1
clone_size: many
j_call: TRBJ2-7
d_call: .

cdr3_nt: TGTGCCACCAGCAGAGATCCGACAGGGGCCCTCCACTTT
cdr3_aa: CATSRDPTGALHF
v_call: TRBV15
clone_size: few
j_call: TRBJ1-6
d_call: TRBD1

cdr3_nt: TGTGCCAGCAGCCCAAATTCGGGAAACTCCTACAATGAGCAGTTCTTC
cdr3_aa: CASSPNSGNSYNEQFF
v_call: TRBV11-2
clone_size: .
j_call: TRBJ2-1
d_call: .

cdr3_nt: TGTGCCAGTATGAAGTTCAACTATGGCTACACCTTC
cdr3_aa: CASMKFNYGYTF
v_call: TRBV19
clone_size: many
j_call: TRBJ1-2
d_call: .

cdr3_nt: TGTGCCAGCAAAGGGACTAGCGGGGGGTCTCCCCCCTACGAGCAGTACTTC
cdr3_aa: CASKGTSGGSPPYEQYF
v_call: TRBV2
clone_size: once
j_call: TRBJ2-7
d_call: TRBD2

cdr3_nt: TGTGCCACCAGCAGATCCAGATCGGGAGAGACCCAGTACTTC
cdr3_aa: CATSRSRSGETQYF
v_call: TRBV15
clone_size: .
j_call: TRBJ2-5
d_call: .

cdr3_nt: TGTGCCAGCAGGTGGGGAACGACAGCCCATTTCGGGGGCTACACCTTC
cdr3_aa: CASRWGTTAHFGGYTF
v_call: TRBV9
clone_size: .
j_call: TRBJ1-2
d_call: .

cdr3_nt: TGTGCCTGGAGTCTTTCCGGGGATCAGCCCCAGCATTTT
cdr3_aa: CAWSLSGDQPQHF
v_call: TRBV30
clone_size: .
j_call: TRBJ1-5
d_call: .

cdr3_nt: TGCAGCGTTGTGACAGGACAAGAGACCCAGTACTTC
cdr3_aa: CSVVTGQETQYF
v_call: TRBV29-1
clone_size: .
j_call: TRBJ2-5
d_call: .

cdr3_nt: TGTGCCAGCAGTTTATCGGGGACCCAAGAGACCCAGTACTTC
cdr3_aa: CASSLSGTQETQYF
v_call: TRBV27
clone_size: .
j_call: TRBJ2-5
d_call: .

cdr3_nt: TGCGCCAGCAGCCGGGACACCCGAAACACTGAAGCTTTCTTT
cdr3_aa: CASSRDTRNTEAFF
v_call: TRBV4-3
clone_size: once
j_call: TRBJ1-1
d_call: .

cdr3_nt: TGTGCCAGCAGCGTAAGGGATAATTCACCCCTCCACTTT
cdr3_aa: CASSVRDNSPLHF
v_call: TRBV9
clone_size: .
j_call: TRBJ1-6
d_call: .

cdr3_nt: TGTGCCAGCAGCTTCGGACAAAATAGCTTTGAGCAGTTCTTC
cdr3_aa: CASSFGQNSFEQFF
v_call: TRBV7-2
clone_size: .
j_call: TRBJ2-1
d_call: .